A single sample is the source of the 20 T cell receptor beta chains below, sequenced in a study of control samples from healthy donors and cancer patients. Produced via immunoSEQ multiplex PCR; TCRdb's table is partial and in-frame only. The sample records 150,000 or so clones, 85% to 90% being singletons. Sequenced input: blood. The source of these receptors is a young man in good health.

V and J are TRBV5-1 and TRBJ2-1; tentatively, D is TRBD1 (6 bases). CDR1 is SGHRS and CDR2 is YFSETQ in the germline V gene. The V gene lost 0 bases and the J gene lost 3 bases, with 13 bases spanning the gap. This CDR3 region has 16 residues. The CDR3 sequence is CASSLEGTPYYNEQFF. The CDR3 DNA reads TGCGCCAGCAGCTTGGAGGGGACACCCTACTACAATGAGCAGTTCTTC.

This clone was seen just once. The gene calls are TRBV19 and TRBJ2-2, with D possibly being TRBD2 (6 bases). Per germline, CDR1 LNHDA and CDR2 SQIVND (reference sequence). The CDR3 has 14 residues. With 7 bases removed from V and 6 bases from J, the gap between germline ends came to 15 bases. CDR3 DNA sequence: TGTGCCAGTATTAAGGGAGGCAGGGCCGGGGAGCTGTTTTTT. Translating gives CASIKGGRAGELFF.

The chain is built from TRBV11-2 and TRBJ1-3; D ambiguous. Trimming took off 5 bases at V and 0 bases at J, with 20 bases between the two ends. Germline values: CDR1 SGHAT, CDR2 FQNNGV. The CDR3 runs to 18 residues. As DNA, the CDR3 is TGTGCCAGCAGCCCTAAGGTTTGGGGATACGGCTCTGGAAACACCATATATTTT. Residues: CASSPKVWGYGSGNTIYF.

The chain is built from TRBV6-1 and TRBJ1-4; weak D call: TRBD1 (5 bases). The germline V gene encodes CDR1 MNHNS and CDR2 SASEGT. This CDR3 comprises 16 residues. Deletions cut 0 bases from V and 8 bases from J, with 16 bases between. In DNA, the CDR3 is TGTGCCAGCAGTGAAGCGCGAGACAGTGAGAGCGAAAAACTGTTTTTT. Translated: CASSEARDSESEKLFF.

This chain connects TRBV19 to TRBJ1-6, with TRBD1 matching over 9 bases. The CDR3 totals 14 residues. V shed 5 bases, J shed 9 bases, and the junction held 5 bases outside the gene matches. Germline CDR1 is LNHDA and CDR2 is SQIVND (reference sequence). The CDR3 bases are TGTGCCAGTAGTGCAGGGACAGGGAGTTCACCCCTCCACTTT. It is translated as CASSAGTGSSPLHF.

The chain combines TRBV23-1 with TRBJ1-5; D unclear. TRBV23-1 is given ORF status, its function remaining uncertain. Trimming stripped 8 bases from V and 1 base from J, with 12 bases between. The CDR3 has 14 amino acids. In nucleotides, the CDR3 is TGCGCCAGCCTGTCCTGGTGCAGCAATCAGCCCCAGCATTTT. Translation gives CASLSWCSNQPQHF.

This chain uses TRBV6-5 with TRBJ2-1, with D possibly being TRBD1 (5 bases). Trimming left V 6 bases short and J 7 bases short, with 19 bases between. The V gene's germline CDR1 is MNHEY and CDR2 SVGAGI. The length of the CDR3 is 15 residues. As DNA, the CDR3 is TGTGCCAGCAGAAGACAGAAAGGCCCTCTGAATGAGCAGTTCTTC. Protein: CASRRQKGPLNEQFF.

V gene TRBV5-4 combines with J gene TRBJ1-5, with D maybe TRBD1 (6 bases). Per germline, CDR1 SGHNT and CDR2 YYREEE (reference sequence). V was cut by 3 bases and J by 0 bases, with 16 bases left in between. The CDR3 contains 17 residues. CDR3 DNA: TGTGCCAGCAGCTGCGTGCAGGGGAAAAATAGCAATCAGCCCCAGCATTTT. Protein: CASSCVQGKNSNQPQHF.

The chain is built from TRBV7-2 and TRBJ2-3; D is possibly TRBD1 or TRBD2 (5 bases each). The germline V and J ends were trimmed by 0 bases and 3 bases, with 10 bases remaining between them. Germline V lookup: CDR1 SGHTA, CDR2 FQGNSA. The CDR3 spans 15 residues. CDR3 nucleotides: TGTGCCAGCAGCTTAGCGCCTGGGGGTACAGATACGCAGTATTTT. This gives the protein CASSLAPGGTDTQYF.

CDR3 bases: TGTGCCAGCAGTTCCGCCGGGACAGAAGGCACAGATACGCAGTATTTT. It yields the protein CASSSAGTEGTDTQYF. The V call is TRBV6-5, the J call TRBJ2-3; TRBD1 agrees at 7 bases. The length of the CDR3 is 16 residues. The trim removed 4 bases at V and 1 base at J, leaving 8 bases unmatched. CDR1 and CDR2 from the germline V gene are MNHEY and SVGAGI.

This clone was observed at least ten times. The chain uses TRBV19 and TRBJ2-2; 11 nucleotides match TRBD2. The CDR3 is 14 amino acids. V lost 6 bases and J lost 5; bases outside the gene matches: 2. Looked up from germline, CDR1 is LNHDA and CDR2 is SQIVND (reference sequence). Here the CDR3 reads CASRVAGGTGELFF. CDR3 nucleotides: TGTGCCAGTAGGGTAGCGGGGGGGACCGGGGAGCTGTTTTTT.

This clone was observed once. The gene calls are TRBV4-1 and TRBJ2-3; 10 bases map to TRBD2. After removal of 2 bases from V and 6 bases from J, the junction contained 8 bases not matched to a gene. CDR1 is MGHRA and CDR2 is YSYEKL in the germline V gene. This CDR3 spans 16 amino acids. In DNA form, the CDR3 reads TGCGCCAGCAGCCAACCTAGCGGGGGAGGTGGGGATACGCAGTATTTT. As protein: CASSQPSGGGGDTQYF.

This clone occurred once. The rearrangement joins TRBV2 to TRBJ2-3; 9 nucleotides agree with TRBD2. V gave up 6 bases and J gave up 0 bases; unmatched junction bases: 4. This CDR3 comprises 15 residues. CDR1 is SNHLY and CDR2 is FYNNEI in the germline V gene. CDR3 in amino acids: CASRRRGGSTDTQYF. As DNA, the CDR3 is TGTGCCAGCAGAAGGCGGGGGGGCAGCACAGATACGCAGTATTTT. The entire variable domain, with the rest obtained from reference TRBV2 and TRBJ2-3, is as follows: EPEVTQTPSHQVTQMGQEVILRCVPISNHLYFYWYRQILGQKVEFLVSFYNNEISEKSEIFDDQFSVERPDGSNFTLKIRSTKLEDSAMYFCASRRRGGSTDTQYFGPGTRLTVL.

The V gene is TRBV6-5, the J gene TRBJ1-3; possibly TRBD1 for D (5 bases). Trimming shortened V by 6 bases and J by 0 bases, and 12 bases separated the two germline ends. The germline CDR1 and CDR2 sequences are MNHEY and SVGAGI. This CDR3 is built from 15 residues. CDR3 sequence reads: CASRITGRSGNTIYF. The DNA of the CDR3 is TGTGCCAGCAGAATCACAGGACGCTCTGGAAACACCATATATTTT.

The genes are TRBV29-1 and TRBJ1-2; D is ambiguous. CDR1 and CDR2 (germline): SQVTM, ANQGSEA. The CDR3 totals 13 residues. With 3 bases removed from V and 6 bases from J, the gap between germline ends came to 14 bases. CDR3 amino acids: CSVESGVMHGYTF. The CDR3 DNA is TGCAGCGTTGAGTCTGGGGTGATGCATGGCTACACCTTC. The variable domain in full, completed from reference TRBV29-1 and TRBJ1-2, reads SAVISQKPSRDICQRGTSLTIQCQVDSQVTMMFWYRQQPGQSLTLIATANQGSEATYESGFVIDKFPISRPNLTFSTLTVSNMSPEDSSIYLCSVESGVMHGYTFGSGTRLTVV.

The rearrangement links TRBV28 to TRBJ1-6; D call uncertain. The length of the CDR3 is 17 residues. Trimming removed 2 bases at V and 7 bases at J, with 18 bases between. Germline lookup yields CDR1 MDHEN and CDR2 SYDVKM. The CDR3 loop is CASSLPEAEQRNSPLHF. The CDR3 DNA reads TGTGCCAGCAGTTTACCCGAAGCGGAGCAGAGAAATTCACCCCTCCACTTT.

Only one count was recorded for this clone. The chain employs TRBV5-6 and TRBJ1-4; D ambiguous. V was clipped by 1 base and J by 7 bases, with 8 bases between them. Per the germline V gene, CDR1 is SGHDT and CDR2 is YYEEEE. CDR3 length: 13 amino acids. DNA of the CDR3: TGTGCCAGCAGCTTGAGTGGGGTTGAAAAACTGTTTTTT. This encodes CASSLSGVEKLFF.

The chain employs TRBV14 and TRBJ1-1; perhaps TRBD1 as D (5 bases). The CDR3 length is 13 residues. Between the trimmed V and J ends, which lost 4 bases and 6 bases, there was a span of 12 bases. The germline gives CDR1 SGHDN, CDR2 FVKESK. The CDR3, as DNA: TGTGCCAGCAGCCTGTGGGACGCTGCTGAAGCTTTCTTT. This sequence encodes CASSLWDAAEAFF.

V is TRBV5-1 and J is TRBJ2-3, with 11 bases lining up with TRBD2. J gave up 3 bases and V 2 bases, and 11 bases lay outside the gene matches. This CDR3 has 18 residues. Germline V gene data show CDR1 as SGHRS and CDR2 as YFSETQ. In nucleotides, the CDR3 is TGCGCCAGCAGCTTTAGCGGGGGGGCCGCCAGTGGGACAGATACGCAGTATTTT. As protein: CASSFSGGAASGTDTQYF.

This clone was counted between two and nine times. Within the sample, other DNA sequences also encode this same CDR3. The genes are TRBV19 and TRBJ2-2; 9 bases are shared with TRBD1. CDR1 and CDR2 from the germline V gene are LNHDA and SQIVND (reference sequence). The J segment lost 4 bases and the V segment lost 4 bases, leaving 4 bases of the junction unmatched. This CDR3 comprises 15 residues. The CDR3 region is CASSTQGAGTGELFF. The CDR3 coding sequence is TGTGCCAGTAGTACACAGGGGGCCGGCACCGGGGAGCTGTTTTTT.